The rows below give T cell receptor beta chains drawn from one sample of a study of T cells in Graves' hyperthyroidism and ophthalmopathy. In TCRdb, the multiplex PCR reads were re-called with MiXCR into one record per CDR3 protein. The data show around 450,000 distinct CDR3 sequences, with roughly 14% seen just once and 14% held by the top ten. Sample: blood. These receptors all stem from a young woman with Graves' hyperthyroidism. Each CDR3 is given with its conserved first and last residue. The D gene is left open where the match is weak. Not every row has a clone size; where given, it reads once, few, many or a size class.

NA,TRBV7-9,few,TRBJ2-1,TGTGCCAGCAGCGCCTTGGACAGCTACAATGAGCAGTTCTTC,CASSALDSYNEQFF
TRBD1,TRBV24-1,few,TRBJ1-2,TGTGCCACCAGTGAGCCGGGCGAGGACAGGGGCCTGGGTCACTATGGCTACACCTTC,CATSEPGEDRGLGHYGYTF
TRBD1,TRBV28,many,TRBJ2-1,TGTGCCAGCAGTTTAGCCCGGGACAGATACAATGAGCAGTTCTTC,CASSLARDRYNEQFF
NA,TRBV7-6,few,TRBJ2-1,TGTGCCAGCAGCTCCAGGGGAGCGGATGCCTACAATGAGCAGTTCTTC,CASSSRGADAYNEQFF
NA,TRBV20-1,many,TRBJ2-7,TGCAGTGCTAGGGACCGGGACATGGGCACCTACGAGCAGTACTTC,CSARDRDMGTYEQYF
NA,TRBV6-5,once,TRBJ2-5,TGTGCCAGCAGTTCCCAGGGAGAGGTGAAGACCCAGTACTTC,CASSSQGEVKTQYF
NA,TRBV12-3/TRBV12-4,many,TRBJ1-2,TGTGCCAGCAGTTTCACGGGACATGGCTACACCTTC,CASSFTGHGYTF
NA,TRBV6-1,many,TRBJ1-2,TGTGCCAGCAGTGAAACGGTCGAAGGCTATGGCTACACCTTC,CASSETVEGYGYTF
NA,TRBV6-1,NA,TRBJ1-3,TGTGCCAGCAGTGAAGCGCTGGGGGGCGGGAGCTCTGGAAACACCATATATTTT,CASSEALGGGSSGNTIYF
NA,TRBV5-1,NA,TRBJ1-6,TGCGCCAGCAGCTTGGAAGGGTTGGGGTCACCCCTCCACTTT,CASSLEGLGSPLHF
NA,TRBV6-2/TRBV6-3,NA,TRBJ1-1,TGTGCCAGCAGTTACACACCGACAGAGATGAACACTGAAGCTTTCTTT,CASSYTPTEMNTEAFF
NA,TRBV28,many,TRBJ1-3,TGTGCCAGCAGTTTAGGGCAGCACTCTGGAAACACCATATATTTT,CASSLGQHSGNTIYF
NA,TRBV6-1,NA,TRBJ2-5,TGTGCCAGCAGTGAAATAGTGACACTACAAGAGACCCAGTACTTC,CASSEIVTLQETQYF
NA,TRBV3-1,NA,TRBJ1-4,TGTGCCAGCAGCCAAGAGAGGCGCGAACTGTTTTTT,CASSQERRELFF
NA,TRBV14,NA,TRBJ2-1,TGTGCCAGCAGCCACTCAACACTCACTAGCAATTACTACAATGAGCAGTTCTTC,CASSHSTLTSNYYNEQFF
NA,TRBV28,many,TRBJ1-2,TGTGCCAGCAGTTCCGGGGGGCGCGGTGGCTACACCTTC,CASSSGGRGGYTF
NA,TRBV3-1,many,TRBJ1-2,TGTGCCAGCAGCCCGGGGCCTTCCAGCTATGGCTACACCTTC,CASSPGPSSYGYTF
NA,TRBV6-1,few,TRBJ2-2,TGTGCCAGCAGGCCACAGAGGTCGAACACCGGGGAGCTGTTTTTT,CASRPQRSNTGELFF
NA,TRBV7-8,many,TRBJ2-2,TGTGCCAGCAGCTTACGGCTAGAGGGGATCGGGGAGCTGTTTTTT,CASSLRLEGIGELFF
TRBD1,TRBV7-9,NA,TRBJ2-4,TGTGCCAGCAGCTTCCAACCGGGACAGGGTTCCTTCTTAGCCAAAAACATTCAGTACTTC,CASSFQPGQGSFLAKNIQYF
TRBD1,TRBV20-1,NA,TRBJ2-7,TGCAGTGCTGCCCGGACAGGGGGAACCTACGAGCAGTACTTC,CSAARTGGTYEQYF
NA,TRBV7-2,many,TRBJ1-5,TGTGCCAGCAGCCCCGTTAATCAGCCCCAGCATTTT,CASSPVNQPQHF
NA,TRBV4-1,few,TRBJ1-1,TGCGCCAGCAGCCAAGAACCGGTTGGAAGGAGCACTGAAGCTTTCTTT,CASSQEPVGRSTEAFF
NA,TRBV6-2/TRBV6-3,many,TRBJ1-5,TGTGCCAGCAGTTACTCGAGACCACAGGGCGTGGGGCTCTATAGCAATCAGCCCCAGCATTTT,CASSYSRPQGVGLYSNQPQHF
NA,TRBV20-1,many,TRBJ2-7,TGCAGTGCCCAGGGACTTCTTGCTAGCGAGCAGTACTTC,CSAQGLLASEQYF
NA,TRBV6-1,few,TRBJ2-7,TGTGCCAGCAGCCCCTATAGGGCTTTTGGGCAGTACTTC,CASSPYRAFGQYF
TRBD2,TRBV12-3/TRBV12-4,many,TRBJ2-1,TGTGCCAGCACCCCTAGCGGGAGCGCCCTCTACAATGAGCAGTTCTTC,CASTPSGSALYNEQFF
NA,TRBV12-3/TRBV12-4,many,TRBJ2-7,TGTGCCAGCAGTTTAAGTGAATCCTACGAGCAGTACTTC,CASSLSESYEQYF
NA,TRBV6-5,many,TRBJ2-6,TGTGCCAGCAGTTACGCGGGACCGACCTCTGGGGCCAACGTCCTGACTTTC,CASSYAGPTSGANVLTF
NA,TRBV7-2,NA,TRBJ2-7,TGTGCCGGCAGCTTGTTCCCGGGCCATAACCGCTACGAGCAGTACTTC,CAGSLFPGHNRYEQYF
NA,TRBV18,few,TRBJ1-3,TGTGCCAGCTCACCTCAGGGGTCGTCCGGAAACACCATATATTTT,CASSPQGSSGNTIYF
TRBD1,TRBV28,few,TRBJ2-1,TGTGCCAGCAGTGAGACAGGGGGCGCGGGCATCGAGCAGTTCTTC,CASSETGGAGIEQFF
TRBD1,TRBV29-1,few,TRBJ2-7,TGCAGCGTTGAAAAAGGGACAGGCGCTTCCTACGAGCAGTACTTC,CSVEKGTGASYEQYF
NA,TRBV5-5,NA,TRBJ1-1,TGTGCCAGCAGCTTGGAGGGGGTCTACACTGAAGCTTTCTTT,CASSLEGVYTEAFF
TRBD2,TRBV5-1,many,TRBJ2-3,TGCGCCAGCAGCCCGGGGGGAGCCACAGATACGCAGTATTTT,CASSPGGATDTQYF
TRBD2,TRBV6-2/TRBV6-3,many,TRBJ2-3,TGTGCCAGCAGTAGCGGGGACCCCACAGATACGCAGTATTTT,CASSSGDPTDTQYF
TRBD2,TRBV2,many,TRBJ2-1,TGTGCCAGCAGGACTAGCGAGTTCTTC,CASRTSEFF